This T cell receptor beta chain was retrieved from a study of blood T cell repertoires in COVID-19. Background on the study: COVID-19 samples collected from the United States, Italy and Spain covered acute and convalescent phases. Sources were T cells, B-cell-depleted T cells, or PBMCs; the material itself was cDNA or gDNA.

Per the original methods: It was from reference gene primer amplification that nucleated cell counts were estimated. Profiled with immunoSEQ multiplex PCR; TCRdb holds only in-frame clones, not every one. Clone size and the V and J calls come from that table; the DNA yielded D and trimming. The table shows 290,000 or so clones, with roughly four fifths occurring only once. Recruits, aged about 18 to 90 years, lived in 24 US areas. Germline V gene data show CDR1 as SGHVS and CDR2 as FQNEAQ. The V segment lost 4 bases and the J segment 5 bases; nucleotides outside the gene matches: 12. This CDR3 has 18 amino acids.

The TCR sequence derives from a man aged 35 to 55 who had been exposed to COVID-19. The rearrangement uses TRBV7-8 and TRBJ2-2; 11 positions match TRBD2. Sequencing input: PBMCs or T cells enriched from blood (not recorded which). CDR3 bases: TGTGCCAGCAGCTCCCGGGTATCTTCTAGCGGGAGGACCGGGGAGCTGTTTTTT. It is translated as CASSSRVSSSGRTGELFF.